The 28 T cell receptor beta chains given below trace back to one sample, sequenced in a study of human T cells and chemical hapten exposure. TCRdb independently ran MiXCR on the RACE reads; one entry per CDR3 protein. The sample includes more than 250,000 distinct CDR3 sequences, 7.5% to 8% of them seen just once. Time point indicated: pre-sensitization, week 0. As for treatment: therapeutic diphenylcyclopropenone sensitization with weekly scalp DPC. The material sequenced was whole blood, taken in connection with sensitization to the hapten diphenylcyclopropenone (DPC). These receptors came from a young man with alopecia areata. Some clones in this sample may be carry-over from other donors' samples.

The chain combines TRBV4-2 with TRBJ2-3; 11 bases are a match to TRBD2. Trimming removed 3 bases from V and 2 bases from J; junction bases left unmatched: 7. Germline CDR1 and CDR2: LGHNA and YNFKEQ. This CDR3 region has 17 residues. The CDR3 DNA reads TGTGCCAGCAGCCACAGCCTTAGCGGGGGGGACACAGATACGCAGTATTTT. It specifies CASSHSLSGGDTDTQYF.

This clonotype has just a few counts. The chain uses TRBV6-5 and TRBJ2-3; 11 nucleotides line up with TRBD2. This CDR3 region has 15 residues. Germline V gene lookup returns CDR1 MNHEY and CDR2 SVGAGI. The trim removed 7 bases at V and 3 bases at J, leaving 6 bases unmatched. CDR3 region: CASTKTSGETDTQYF. The CDR3 DNA reads as TGTGCCAGCACCAAGACTAGCGGGGAAACAGATACGCAGTATTTT.

The chain combines TRBV6-5 with TRBJ2-7; TRBD1 is a possible D gene (7 bases). Germline loops: CDR1 MNHEY, CDR2 SVGAGI. The CDR3 is 13 amino acids. V was cut by 6 bases and J by 3 bases, with 12 bases left in between. The CDR3: CASRSGGNYEQYF. CDR3 DNA: TGTGCCAGCAGGTCAGGGGGGAACTACGAGCAGTACTTC.

This chain links TRBV12-3 or TRBV12-4 with TRBJ2-7, with 8 bases lining up with TRBD1. V lost 4 bases to trimming and J lost 0 bases; unmatched junction nucleotides: 5. The CDR3 has 15 amino acids. The CDR3 reads CASSSTGGPSYEQYF. The DNA for the CDR3 is TGTGCCAGCAGTTCAACAGGGGGTCCCTCCTACGAGCAGTACTTC.

This clonotype was picked up many times. The chain links TRBV4-3 to TRBJ2-6; no definite D call. Trimming cost V 1 base and J 2 bases, with 3 bases left between them. Germline V lookup: CDR1 LGHNA, CDR2 YSLEER. This CDR3 has 14 residues. CDR3 loop: CASSQAPGANVLTF. The CDR3 coding sequence is TGCGCCAGCAGCCAAGCCCCTGGGGCCAACGTCCTGACTTTC.

The chain has TRBV5-1 and TRBJ1-2; D is unclear. The CDR3 loop spans 15 amino acids. V was trimmed by 0 bases and J by 6 bases, leaving 15 bases between them. CDR1 is SGHRS and CDR2 is YFSETQ in the germline V gene. CDR3 residues: CASSLGLWGPDGYTF. The CDR3 DNA reads as TGCGCCAGCAGCTTGGGACTGTGGGGTCCCGATGGCTACACCTTC.

The chain links TRBV10-1 to TRBJ2-3, with D possibly being TRBD1 or TRBD2 (5 bases each). The CDR3 has 15 amino acids. CDR1 and CDR2 (germline): WNHNN, SYGVQD (reference sequence). V gave up 3 bases and J gave up 0 bases, with 10 bases separating them. CDR3 sequence reads: CASSDGTPSTDTQYF. The CDR3 bases are TGCGCCAGCAGTGACGGGACCCCTAGCACAGATACGCAGTATTTT.

The chain combines TRBV6-6 with TRBJ1-2; D not certain. Trimming removed 2 bases from V and 0 bases from J, with 10 bases in between. CDR3 length: 15 amino acids. Germline V gene data show CDR1 as MNHNY and CDR2 as SVGAGI (reference sequence). The CDR3 here is CASSYKHIANYGYTF. CDR3 DNA sequence: TGTGCCAGCAGTTACAAACACATCGCTAACTATGGCTACACCTTC.

This chain connects TRBV6-2 or TRBV6-3 to TRBJ1-5, with D perhaps matching TRBD1 (6 bases). The length of the CDR3 is 16 residues. Trimming took off 2 bases at V and 1 base at J, with 12 bases between the two ends. CDR1 is MNHEY and CDR2 is SVGEGT in the germline V gene. The CDR3 nucleotides are TGTGCCAGCAGTTACGTCCAGGGGAAAAGCAATCAGCCCCAGCATTTT. This encodes CASSYVQGKSNQPQHF.

V gene TRBV6-2 or TRBV6-3 combines with J gene TRBJ1-1; a possible D gene is TRBD1 (6 bases). The CDR3 contains 13 residues. Trimming stripped 8 bases from V and 1 base from J, with 11 bases between. Germline V CDR1 and CDR2: MNHEY, SVGEGT. CDR3 nucleotides: TGTGCCAGCGGGACAATGAGGAACACTGAAGCTTTCTTT. Translation gives CASGTMRNTEAFF.

On this clonotype itself: A read error may produce the germline difference seen at one junction end. The rearrangement joins TRBV4-2 to TRBJ2-1; TRBD1 aligns across 11 bases. This CDR3 is 16 amino acids long. CDR1 and CDR2 (germline): LGHNA, YNFKEQ. The CDR3 loop reads CASSLLADRGPNEQFF. CDR3 coding DNA: TGTGCCAGCAGCTTACTCGCGGACAGGGGGCCGAATGAGCAGTTTTTC.

The table lists this clonotype with a few counts. J is TRBJ1-1 and V is TRBV12-3 or TRBV12-4; D may be TRBD1 (6 bases). V lost 1 base and J lost 7, with 16 bases in between. The CDR3 runs to 15 residues. CDR3: CASSLGGPGVGEAFF. CDR3 nucleotides: TGTGCCAGCAGTTTAGGGGGGCCGGGCGTTGGTGAAGCTTTCTTT.

The rearrangement links TRBV20-1 to TRBJ2-5, with D tentatively TRBD1 or TRBD2 (5 bases each). Trimming removed 5 bases at V and 4 bases at J, with 14 bases between. This CDR3 comprises 13 residues. Germline V gene sequence: CDR1 DFQATT, CDR2 SNEGSKA (reference sequence). The CDR3 sequence: CSAVVDSGETQYF. The CDR3 bases are TGCAGTGCTGTTGTAGACAGCGGAGAGACCCAGTACTTC.

The V call is TRBV6-5, the J call TRBJ1-2; D gene unclear. CDR1 is MNHEY and CDR2 is SVGAGI in the germline V gene. The CDR3 has 14 amino acids. The V and J ends lost 6 bases and 7 bases respectively, with 18 bases between them. This chain's CDR3 is CASSSNNEASGYTF. DNA of the CDR3: TGTGCCAGCAGCAGTAACAATGAGGCGTCTGGCTACACCTTC.

The gene calls are TRBV4-3 and TRBJ1-1; D is undetermined. Germline CDR1 reads LGHNA; CDR2 reads YSLEER. V lost 1 base and J 7 bases, leaving 16 bases between the germline ends. The CDR3 sequence is 15 residues long. The CDR3 DNA reads TGCGCCAGCAGCCAAGGGGCTTATCTGTGGAATGAAGCTTTCTTT. It yields the protein CASSQGAYLWNEAFF.

There are many counts of this clonotype. CDR3: CASSLIGGTEAFF. For the CDR3, the DNA is TGTGCCAGCAGCTTAATTGGGGGTACTGAAGCTTTCTTT. The rearrangement uses TRBV5-6 and TRBJ1-1; D may be TRBD1 (5 bases). V lost 2 bases to trimming and J lost 5 bases, with 10 bases between them. The CDR3 extends over 13 amino acids. Looked up from germline, CDR1 is SGHDT and CDR2 is YYEEEE.

This clonotype was seen more than once but under ten times. This chain joins TRBV6-5 and TRBJ2-7, with 15 bases matching TRBD2. Germline CDR1 reads MNHEY; CDR2 reads SVGAGI. After removal of 6 bases from V and 6 bases from J, the junction contained 9 bases not matched to a gene. CDR3 length: 16 residues. DNA of the CDR3: TGTGCCAGCAGCCGCGGACTAGCGGGGGGGCCTGGCGAGCAGTACGTC. It translates to CASSRGLAGGPGEQYV.

This clonotype was observed a few times. The chain uses TRBV4-1 and TRBJ2-7, with D perhaps TRBD1 (6 bases). In germline, CDR1 is MGHRA, CDR2 YSYEKL. CDR3 length: 16 amino acids. V gave up 3 bases and J gave up 2 bases, with 17 bases separating them. CDR3 loop: CASSQTTGVTTYEQYF. CDR3 bases: TGCGCCAGCAGCCAGACGACAGGCGTTACAACCTACGAGCAGTACTTC.

This clonotype was found a few times. The J gene is TRBJ1-3, the V gene TRBV20-1, with D unclear. Germline V CDR1 and CDR2: DFQATT, SNEGSKA (reference sequence). V was cut by 5 bases and J by 7 bases, with 15 bases left in between. The length of the CDR3 is 13 residues. CDR3 DNA sequence: TGCAGTGCTGAGAGATACAATCAGAACACCATATATTTT. Encoded protein: CSAERYNQNTIYF.

The chain couples TRBV6-5 to TRBJ1-3; D is perhaps TRBD1 (5 bases). V dropped 0 bases and J dropped 0 bases, with 12 bases sitting between them. The germline V gene encodes CDR1 MNHEY and CDR2 SVGAGI. This CDR3 region has 17 residues. The CDR3 DNA is TGTGCCAGCAGTTACTCGAACAGGATAAACTCTGGAAACACCATATATTTT. Amino acids: CASSYSNRINSGNTIYF.

The chain links TRBV15 to TRBJ1-5, with TRBD1 identical over 7 bases. The CDR3 has 13 amino acids. The germline V gene encodes CDR1 LNHNV and CDR2 YYDKDF (reference sequence). The V segment lost 5 bases and the J segment 4 bases; nucleotides outside the gene matches: 2. The CDR3 region is CATSGDRNQPQHF. The CDR3 DNA sequence: TGTGCCACCAGCGGGGACAGAAATCAGCCCCAGCATTTT.

This rearrangement joins TRBV4-2 to TRBJ2-3, with 7 positions matching TRBD1. The V segment lost 0 bases and the J segment 12 bases; nucleotides outside the gene matches: 6. The CDR3 totals 13 residues. CDR1 is LGHNA, CDR2 YNFKEQ, per germline. The CDR3 nucleotides read TGTGCCAGCAGCCAAGACAGGGGGATTCTCCAGTATTTT. Amino acids: CASSQDRGILQYF.

This clonotype was counted between two and nine times. The chain uses TRBV6-2 or TRBV6-3 and TRBJ1-1, with no clear D. This CDR3 contains 13 residues. V was clipped by 2 bases and J by 7 bases, with 11 bases between them. CDR1 and CDR2 from the germline V gene are MNHEY and SVGEGT. The chain's CDR3 is CASSYEHDLEAFF. The DNA for the CDR3 is TGTGCCAGCAGTTACGAACACGACCTTGAAGCTTTCTTT.

This chain connects TRBV5-4 to TRBJ1-2, with D unclear. This CDR3 is built from 14 residues. Germline V CDR1 and CDR2: SGHNT, YYREEE (reference sequence). Trimming shortened V by 6 bases and J by 4 bases, and 16 bases separated the two germline ends. This CDR3 is CASILRPEGYGYTF. In nucleotides, the CDR3 is TGTGCCAGCATCCTCCGCCCGGAGGGCTATGGCTACACCTTC.

In this sample, this clonotype turned up a few times. The chain has TRBV7-9 and TRBJ1-6; 9 nucleotides match TRBD1. CDR1 SEHNR and CDR2 FQNEAQ come from the germline V gene (reference sequence). Trimming took 4 bases from V and 7 from J; bases not matched to a gene: 2. This CDR3 has 14 amino acids. Written as DNA, the CDR3 is TGTGCCAGCAGCTCGACAGGGGGGAATTCACCCCTCCACTTT. Protein: CASSSTGGNSPLHF.

This clonotype showed up just a few times. The gene calls are TRBV7-3 and TRBJ2-1; D is undetermined. The CDR3 length is 14 residues. Per germline, CDR1 SGHTA and CDR2 FQGTGA. Trimming removed 0 bases at V and 5 bases at J, with 8 bases between. CDR3 protein: CASSLTRHDNEQFF. The CDR3 coding sequence is TGTGCCAGCAGCTTAACGCGACACGACAATGAGCAGTTCTTC. Full variable domain (outside the CDR3, taken from reference TRBV7-3 and TRBJ2-1): GAGVSQTPSNKVTEKGKYVELRCDPISGHTALYWYRQSLGQGPEFLIYFQGTGAADDSGLPNDRFFAVRPEGSVSTLKIQRTERGDSAVYLCASSLTRHDNEQFFGPGTRLTVL.

This chain connects TRBV7-8 to TRBJ2-3; TRBD2 agrees at 10 bases. The CDR3 is 16 residues long. V trimming: 1 base; J trimming: 5 bases; junction bases outside the gene matches: 6. CDR1 is SGHVS and CDR2 is FQNEAQ in the germline V gene. The CDR3 region is CASSLVLAGVGDTQYF. DNA for the CDR3: TGTGCCAGCAGCTTAGTTCTAGCGGGGGTTGGAGATACGCAGTATTTT.

This clonotype occurred many times. The chain carries TRBV7-2 and TRBJ2-7, with 10 bases lining up with TRBD1. This CDR3 region has 15 residues. Germline CDR1 reads SGHTA; CDR2 reads FQGNSA. J lost 1 base, V lost 3 bases, and 3 bases had no gene match. The CDR3 loop reads CASSFRDRGSYEQYF. The CDR3 region has the DNA TGTGCCAGCAGCTTCCGGGACAGGGGTTCCTACGAGCAGTACTTC.